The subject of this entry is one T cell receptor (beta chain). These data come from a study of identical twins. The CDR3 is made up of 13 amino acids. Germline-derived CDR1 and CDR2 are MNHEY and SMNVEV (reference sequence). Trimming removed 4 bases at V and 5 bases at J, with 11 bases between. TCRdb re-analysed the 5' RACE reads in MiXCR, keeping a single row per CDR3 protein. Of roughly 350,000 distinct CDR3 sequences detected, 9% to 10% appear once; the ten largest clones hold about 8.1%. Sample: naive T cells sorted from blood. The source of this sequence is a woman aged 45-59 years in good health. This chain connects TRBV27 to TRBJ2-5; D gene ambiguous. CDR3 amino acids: CASSYSASETQYF. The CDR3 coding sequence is TGTGCCAGCAGTTATTCCGCGAGCGAGACCCAGTACTTC.